Included here is one T cell receptor beta chain sequence, with context. Its antigen is unknown. V was cut by 6 bases and J by 4 bases, with 15 bases left in between. From germline, CDR1 is SGHAT and CDR2 FQNNGV. This CDR3 is 15 amino acids long. This specimen belongs to a study of OX40 agonist ivuxolimab in advanced cancers. On the study more broadly: The patients got ivuxolimab, which is an agonistic anti-OX40 (CD134) antibody. Participants, 65% to 85% male, averaged roughly 60 years of age, ranging from roughly 20 to 79. Of the participants, 35% to 50% had some prior anti-PD-1, anti-PD-L1 or anti-CTLA-4 therapy, which was allowed. The study, taken as a whole, reports: CD8+ T cells were the subset that, on average, had more expanded clones than CD4+.

Assay used: immunoSEQ multiplex PCR; TCRdb lists only in-frame clones, some missing. This sample has 68,000 or so clones; 75% to 85% occur once, and the top ten carry roughly 1.4%. The chain links TRBV11-2 to TRBJ2-2, with D possibly TRBD1 on 6 matching bases. This clonotype was sampled from an adult with an advanced solid tumor such as melanoma, head and neck, liver or kidney cancer. Specimen: CD4+ or CD8+ T cells sorted from blood, collected in a trial of the OX40 agonist ivuxolimab. The DNA of the CDR3 is TGTGCCAGCAGTCCCGGGACACTTTCCACCGGGGAGCTGTTTTTT. Protein sequence: CASSPGTLSTGELFF.